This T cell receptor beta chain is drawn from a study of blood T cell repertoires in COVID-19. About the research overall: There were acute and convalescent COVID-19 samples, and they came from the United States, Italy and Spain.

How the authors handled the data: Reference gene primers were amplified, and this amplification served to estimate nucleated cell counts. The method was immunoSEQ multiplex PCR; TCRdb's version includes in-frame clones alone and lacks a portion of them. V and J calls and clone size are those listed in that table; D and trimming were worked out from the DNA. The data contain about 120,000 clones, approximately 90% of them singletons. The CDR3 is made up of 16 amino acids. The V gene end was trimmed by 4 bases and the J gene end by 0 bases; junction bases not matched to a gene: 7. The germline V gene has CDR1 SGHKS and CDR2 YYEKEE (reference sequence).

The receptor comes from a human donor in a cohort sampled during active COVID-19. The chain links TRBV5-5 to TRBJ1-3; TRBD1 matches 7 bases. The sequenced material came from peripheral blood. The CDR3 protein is CASSPRQGASGNTIYF. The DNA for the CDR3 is TGTGCCAGCAGCCCCCGACAGGGCGCCTCTGGAAACACCATATATTTT.